This T cell receptor beta chain comes out of a study of blood T cell repertoires in COVID-19. V shed 0 bases and J shed 13 bases, with 16 bases lying between them. Germline V gene sequence: CDR1 MGHRA, CDR2 YSYEKL. This CDR3 is built from 14 residues. Original processing methods: By means of reference gene primer amplification, nucleated cell counts were estimated. Sequencing used immunoSEQ multiplex PCR; TCRdb keeps in-frame clones, though not all of them. V, J and clone size derive from that table, while D and trimming were established from the DNA sequence. The repertoire holds just over 150,000 clones, with about 80% as singletons.

This receptor was identified in a woman older than 75 with acute or convalescent COVID-19. The chain links TRBV4-1 to TRBJ2-1; D is unclear. Sequenced: peripheral blood. This chain's CDR3 is CASSQESYTMFQFF. The CDR3 DNA reads as TGCGCCAGCAGCCAAGAAAGTTATACAATGTTCCAGTTCTTC.